This TCR beta chain was sequenced during a study of somatic mutations in cytotoxic T cells in rheumatoid arthritis. Study observations and caveats: Over 20% of CD8+ cells belonged to the largest CD8+ clone in about an eighth of the 65 patients. Rheumatoid arthritis patients showed CD8+ clonality increasing with age, unlike healthy controls.

Details on this clone: The antigen remains unidentified. This specimen includes other DNA sequences encoding the same CDR3.

The length of the CDR3 is 14 residues. The ends lost 4 bases at V and 5 bases at J; junction bases unmatched: 2. The V gene's germline CDR1 is MRHNA and CDR2 SNTAGT. Assay used: immunoSEQ multiplex PCR; TCRdb lists only in-frame clones, some missing. The top ten clones hold about 5% of a sample with several thousand clones, roughly 85% of them seen once. What was sequenced was CD8+ T cells sorted from blood. This receptor was taken from an adult with rheumatoid arthritis. The V call is TRBV6-4, the J call TRBJ1-6, with 7 bases lining up with TRBD1. The CDR3 loop is CASSATGDNSPLHF. CDR3 nucleotide sequence: TGTGCCAGCAGTGCCACAGGGGATAATTCACCCCTCCACTTT.